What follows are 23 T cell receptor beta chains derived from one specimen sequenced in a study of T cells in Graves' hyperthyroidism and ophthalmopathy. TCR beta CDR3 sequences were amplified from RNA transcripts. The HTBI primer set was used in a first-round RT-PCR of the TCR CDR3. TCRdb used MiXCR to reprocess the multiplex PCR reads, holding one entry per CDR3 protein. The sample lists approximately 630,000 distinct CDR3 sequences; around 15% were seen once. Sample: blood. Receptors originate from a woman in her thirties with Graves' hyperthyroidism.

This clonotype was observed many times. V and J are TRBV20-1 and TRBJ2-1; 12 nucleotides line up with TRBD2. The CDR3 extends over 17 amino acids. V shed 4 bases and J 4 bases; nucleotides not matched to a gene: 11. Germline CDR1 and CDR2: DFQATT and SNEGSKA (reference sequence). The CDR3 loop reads CSAKGGRLAGEYNEQFF. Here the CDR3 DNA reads TGCAGTGCTAAAGGGGGGCGACTAGCGGGAGAGTACAATGAGCAGTTCTTC.

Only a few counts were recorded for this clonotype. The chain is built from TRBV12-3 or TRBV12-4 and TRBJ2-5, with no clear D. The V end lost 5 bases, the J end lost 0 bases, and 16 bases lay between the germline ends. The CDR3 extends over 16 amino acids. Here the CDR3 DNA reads TGTGCCAGCAGTAGAGTGGACGCGACACACCAAGAGACCCAGTACTTC. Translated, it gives CASSRVDATHQETQYF.

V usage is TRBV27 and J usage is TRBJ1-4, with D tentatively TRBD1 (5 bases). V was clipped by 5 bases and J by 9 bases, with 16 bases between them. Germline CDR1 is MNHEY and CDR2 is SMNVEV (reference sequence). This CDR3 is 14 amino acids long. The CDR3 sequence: CASSPIGGGKKLFF. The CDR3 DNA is TGTGCCAGCAGTCCTATAGGCGGGGGAAAAAAACTGTTTTTT.

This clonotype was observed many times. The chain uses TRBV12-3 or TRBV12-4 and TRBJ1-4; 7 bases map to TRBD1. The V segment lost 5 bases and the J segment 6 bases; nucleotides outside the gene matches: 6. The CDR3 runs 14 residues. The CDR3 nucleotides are TGTGCCAGCAGTCTCAGACAGGGAGATGAAAAACTGTTTTTT. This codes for CASSLRQGDEKLFF.

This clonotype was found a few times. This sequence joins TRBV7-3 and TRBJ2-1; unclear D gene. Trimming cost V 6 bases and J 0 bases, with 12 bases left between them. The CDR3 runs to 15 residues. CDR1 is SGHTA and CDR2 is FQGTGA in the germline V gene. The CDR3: CASRLGGSSYNEQFF. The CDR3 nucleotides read TGTGCCAGCAGGTTGGGCGGAAGCTCCTACAATGAGCAGTTCTTC.

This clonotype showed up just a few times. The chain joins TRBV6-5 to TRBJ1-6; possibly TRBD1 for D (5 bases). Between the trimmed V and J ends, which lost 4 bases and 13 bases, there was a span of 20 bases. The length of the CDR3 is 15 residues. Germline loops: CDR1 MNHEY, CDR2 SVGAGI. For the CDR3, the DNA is TGTGCCAGCAGTTCCACCGCCTGGGTGGGGGGTCCCCTCCACTTT. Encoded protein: CASSSTAWVGGPLHF.

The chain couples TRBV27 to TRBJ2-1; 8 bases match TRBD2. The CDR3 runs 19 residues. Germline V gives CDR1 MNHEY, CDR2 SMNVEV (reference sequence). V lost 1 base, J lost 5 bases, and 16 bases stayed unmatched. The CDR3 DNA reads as TGTGCCAGCAGTTTATACTCTAGCGGGTTTCGCGCCGGAAACAATGAGCAGTTCTTC. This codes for CASSLYSSGFRAGNNEQFF.

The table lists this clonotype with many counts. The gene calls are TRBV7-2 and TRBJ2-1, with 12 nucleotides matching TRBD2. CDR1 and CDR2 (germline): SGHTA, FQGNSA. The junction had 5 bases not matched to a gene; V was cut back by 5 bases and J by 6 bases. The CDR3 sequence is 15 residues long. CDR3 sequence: CASSPASGRANEQFF. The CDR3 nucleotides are TGTGCCAGCAGCCCGGCTAGCGGGAGGGCCAATGAGCAGTTCTTC.

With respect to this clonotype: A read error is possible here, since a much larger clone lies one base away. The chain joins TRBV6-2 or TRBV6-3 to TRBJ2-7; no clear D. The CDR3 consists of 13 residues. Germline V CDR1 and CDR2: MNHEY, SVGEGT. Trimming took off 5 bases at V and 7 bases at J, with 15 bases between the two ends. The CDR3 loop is CASSERTEQEQYF. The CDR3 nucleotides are TGTGCCAGCAGTGAAAGGACGGAGCAGGAGCAGTACTTC.

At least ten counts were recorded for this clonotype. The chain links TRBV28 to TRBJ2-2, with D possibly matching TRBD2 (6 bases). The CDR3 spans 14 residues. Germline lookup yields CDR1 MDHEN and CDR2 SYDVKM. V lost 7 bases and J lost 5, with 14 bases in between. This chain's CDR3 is CASMGREGTGELFF. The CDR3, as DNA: TGTGCCAGCATGGGGCGGGAAGGTACCGGGGAGCTGTTTTTT.

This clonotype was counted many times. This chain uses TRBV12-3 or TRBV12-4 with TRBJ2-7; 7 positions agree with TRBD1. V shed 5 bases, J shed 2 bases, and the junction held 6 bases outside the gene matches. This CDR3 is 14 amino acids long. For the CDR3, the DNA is TGTGCCAGCAGTCCCGCCGGGACAGCCTACGAGCAGTACTTC. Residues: CASSPAGTAYEQYF.

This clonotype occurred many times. The CDR3 loop reads CASNVRGGTEAFF. The CDR3 region has the DNA TGTGCCAGCAACGTGCGTGGGGGCACTGAAGCTTTCTTT. The V and J genes are TRBV9 and TRBJ1-1; a weak D match, TRBD1 (5 bases). The length of the CDR3 is 13 residues. Trimming removed 6 bases at V and 4 bases at J, with 13 bases between. CDR1 and CDR2 from the germline V gene are SGDLS and YYNGEE.

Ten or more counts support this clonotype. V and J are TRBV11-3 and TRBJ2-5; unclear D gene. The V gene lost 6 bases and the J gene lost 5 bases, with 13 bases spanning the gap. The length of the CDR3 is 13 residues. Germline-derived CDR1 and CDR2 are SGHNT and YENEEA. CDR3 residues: CASSVLLVETQYF. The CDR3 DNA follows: TGTGCCAGCAGTGTGCTTTTGGTTGAGACCCAGTACTTC.

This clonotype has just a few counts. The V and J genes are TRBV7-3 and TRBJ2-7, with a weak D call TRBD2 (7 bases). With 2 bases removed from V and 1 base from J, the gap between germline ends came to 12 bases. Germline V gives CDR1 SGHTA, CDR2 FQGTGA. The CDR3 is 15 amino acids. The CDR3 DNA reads TGTGCCAGCAGCTTACAAGGGGGGGTATCCTACGAGCAGTACTTC. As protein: CASSLQGGVSYEQYF.

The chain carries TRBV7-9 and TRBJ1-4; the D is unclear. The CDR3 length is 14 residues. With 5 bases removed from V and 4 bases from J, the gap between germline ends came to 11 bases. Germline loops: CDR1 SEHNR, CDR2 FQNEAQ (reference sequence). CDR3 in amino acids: CASSPTGNNEKLFF. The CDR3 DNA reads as TGTGCCAGCAGCCCGACTGGTAATAATGAAAAACTGTTTTTT.

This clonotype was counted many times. The chain's CDR3 is CATSRDRGQGDLYRQYF. CDR3 coding DNA: TGTGCCACCAGCAGAGACCGGGGCCAAGGAGACCTGTATAGGCAGTACTTC. J is TRBJ2-7 and V is TRBV15; tentatively, D is TRBD1 or TRBD2 (5 bases each). The V gene lost 0 bases and the J gene lost 9 bases, with 24 bases spanning the gap. The CDR3 totals 17 residues. Germline V gene sequence: CDR1 LNHNV, CDR2 YYDKDF (reference sequence).

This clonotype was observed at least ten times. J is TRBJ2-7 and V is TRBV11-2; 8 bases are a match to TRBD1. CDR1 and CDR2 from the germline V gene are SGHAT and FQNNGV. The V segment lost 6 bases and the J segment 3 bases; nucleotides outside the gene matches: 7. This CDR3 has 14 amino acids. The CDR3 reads CASSYGTGLYEQYF. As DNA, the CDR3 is TGTGCCAGCAGTTACGGGACAGGACTCTACGAGCAGTACTTC. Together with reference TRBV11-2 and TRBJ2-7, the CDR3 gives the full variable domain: EAGVAQSPRYKIIEKRQSVAFWCNPISGHATLYWYQQILGQGPKLLIQFQNNGVVDDSQLPKDRFSAERLKGVDSTLKIQPAKLEDSAVYLCASSYGTGLYEQYFGPGTRLTVT.

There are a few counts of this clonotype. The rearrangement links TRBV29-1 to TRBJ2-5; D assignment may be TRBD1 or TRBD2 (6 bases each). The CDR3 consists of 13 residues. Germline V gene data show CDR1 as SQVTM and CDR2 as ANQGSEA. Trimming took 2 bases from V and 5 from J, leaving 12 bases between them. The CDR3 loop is CSVERGLGETQYF. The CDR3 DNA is TGCAGCGTTGAACGGGGGCTGGGGGAGACCCAGTACTTC.

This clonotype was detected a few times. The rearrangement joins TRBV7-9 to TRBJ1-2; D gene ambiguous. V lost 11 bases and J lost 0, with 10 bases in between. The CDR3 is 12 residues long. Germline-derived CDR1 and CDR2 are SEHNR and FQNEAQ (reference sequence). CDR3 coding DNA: TGTGCCGGCAACAGCGCTAACTATGGCTACACCTTC. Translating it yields CAGNSANYGYTF.

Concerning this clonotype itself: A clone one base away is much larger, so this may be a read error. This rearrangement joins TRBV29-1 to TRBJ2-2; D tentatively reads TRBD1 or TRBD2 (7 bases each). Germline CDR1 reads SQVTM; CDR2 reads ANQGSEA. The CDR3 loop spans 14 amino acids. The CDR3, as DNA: TGCAGCGTTGAATCAGGGGGAGGGACCGGGGAGCTGATTTTT. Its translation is CSVESGGGTGELIF.

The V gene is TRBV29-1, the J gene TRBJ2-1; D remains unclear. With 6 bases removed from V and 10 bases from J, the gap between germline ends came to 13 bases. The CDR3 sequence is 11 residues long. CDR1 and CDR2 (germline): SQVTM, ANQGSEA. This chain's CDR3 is CSVDLNFEQFF. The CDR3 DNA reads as TGCAGCGTGGACCTAAATTTCGAGCAGTTCTTC.

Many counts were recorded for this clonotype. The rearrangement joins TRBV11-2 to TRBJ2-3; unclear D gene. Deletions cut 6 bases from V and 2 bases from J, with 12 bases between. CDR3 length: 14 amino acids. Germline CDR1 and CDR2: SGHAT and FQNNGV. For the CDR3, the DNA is TGTGCCAGCAGTTCTAGGAGCGCCACAGATACGCAGTATTTT. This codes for CASSSRSATDTQYF.

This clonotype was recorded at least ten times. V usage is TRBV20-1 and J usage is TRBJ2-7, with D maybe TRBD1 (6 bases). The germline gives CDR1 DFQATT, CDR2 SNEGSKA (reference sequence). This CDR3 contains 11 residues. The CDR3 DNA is TGCAGCGCCAGCACAGGGTTCGAGCAGTACTTC. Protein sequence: CSASTGFEQYF.